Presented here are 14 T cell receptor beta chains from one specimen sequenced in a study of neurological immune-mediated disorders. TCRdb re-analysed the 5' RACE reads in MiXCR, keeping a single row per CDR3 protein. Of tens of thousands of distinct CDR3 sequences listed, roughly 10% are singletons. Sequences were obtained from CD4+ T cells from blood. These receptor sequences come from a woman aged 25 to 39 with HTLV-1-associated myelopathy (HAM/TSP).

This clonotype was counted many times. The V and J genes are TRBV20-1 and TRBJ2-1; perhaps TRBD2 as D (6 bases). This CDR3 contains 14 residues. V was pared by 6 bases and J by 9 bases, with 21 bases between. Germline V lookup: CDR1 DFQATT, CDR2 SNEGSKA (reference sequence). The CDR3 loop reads CSANRRGSYGEQFF. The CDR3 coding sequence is TGCAGTGCGAATCGGCGGGGTTCGTACGGTGAGCAGTTCTTC.

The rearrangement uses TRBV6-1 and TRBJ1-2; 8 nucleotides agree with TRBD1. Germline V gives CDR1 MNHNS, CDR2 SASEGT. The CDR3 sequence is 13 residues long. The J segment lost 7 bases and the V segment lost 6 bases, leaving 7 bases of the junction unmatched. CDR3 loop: CASRDTGGGGYTF. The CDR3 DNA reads TGTGCCAGCAGGGATACAGGGGGAGGTGGCTACACCTTC.

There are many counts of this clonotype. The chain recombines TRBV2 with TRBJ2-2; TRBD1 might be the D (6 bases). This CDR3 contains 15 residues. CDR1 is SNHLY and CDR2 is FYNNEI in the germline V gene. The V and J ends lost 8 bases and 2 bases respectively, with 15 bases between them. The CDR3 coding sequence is TGTGCCAGCGCTCCGGACAGAAGAAACACCGGGGAGCTGTTTTTT. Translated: CASAPDRRNTGELFF.

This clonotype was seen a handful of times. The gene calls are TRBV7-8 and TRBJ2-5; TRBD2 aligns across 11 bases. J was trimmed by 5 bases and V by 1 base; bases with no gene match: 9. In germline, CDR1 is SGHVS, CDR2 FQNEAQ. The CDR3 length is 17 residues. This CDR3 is CASSLGLLAGGHETQYF. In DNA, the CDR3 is TGTGCCAGCAGCTTAGGTCTGCTAGCGGGGGGTCATGAGACCCAGTACTTC. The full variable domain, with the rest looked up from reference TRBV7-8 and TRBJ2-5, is GAGVSQSPRYKVAKRGQDVALRCDPISGHVSLFWYQQALGQGPEFLTYFQNEAQLDKSGLPSDRFFAERPEGSVSTLKIQRTQQEDSAVYLCASSLGLLAGGHETQYFGPGTRLLVL.

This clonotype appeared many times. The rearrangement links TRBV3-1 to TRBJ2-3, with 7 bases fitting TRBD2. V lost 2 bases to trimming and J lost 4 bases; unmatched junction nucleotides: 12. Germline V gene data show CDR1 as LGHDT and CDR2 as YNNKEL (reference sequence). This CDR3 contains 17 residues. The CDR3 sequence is CASSQKRGLAYSDTQYF. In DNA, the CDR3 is TGTGCCAGCAGCCAAAAGCGGGGTCTAGCTTATTCAGATACGCAGTATTTT.

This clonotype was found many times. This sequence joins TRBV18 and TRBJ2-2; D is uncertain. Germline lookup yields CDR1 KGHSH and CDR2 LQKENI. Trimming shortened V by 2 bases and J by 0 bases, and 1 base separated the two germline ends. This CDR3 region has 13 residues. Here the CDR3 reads CASSPANTGELFF. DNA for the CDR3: TGTGCCAGCTCACCAGCGAACACCGGGGAGCTGTTTTTT.

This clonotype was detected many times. CDR3 DNA: TGTGCCGCAGGAAAGACAGAATGGGCTGTCGAAGCTTTCTTT. It translates to CAAGKTEWAVEAFF. The rearrangement links TRBV10-3 to TRBJ1-1, with TRBD1 as a possible D gene (5 bases). The CDR3 runs 14 residues. Per germline, CDR1 ENHRY and CDR2 SYGVKD. The V gene lost 11 bases and the J gene lost 8 bases, with 24 bases spanning the gap.

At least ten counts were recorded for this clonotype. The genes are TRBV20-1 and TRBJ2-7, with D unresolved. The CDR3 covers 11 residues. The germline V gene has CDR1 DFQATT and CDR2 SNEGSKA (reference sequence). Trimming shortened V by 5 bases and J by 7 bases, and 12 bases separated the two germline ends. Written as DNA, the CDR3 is TGCAGTGCTGAGGCACAACAGGAGCAGTACTTC. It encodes CSAEAQQEQYF.

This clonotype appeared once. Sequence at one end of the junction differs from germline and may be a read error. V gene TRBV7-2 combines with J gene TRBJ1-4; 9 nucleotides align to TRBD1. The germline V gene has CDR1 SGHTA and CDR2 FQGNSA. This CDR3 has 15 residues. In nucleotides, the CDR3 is TGTGCCAGCAGTGGCGCTGGGACAGGGATGGAAAAACCGTTTTTT. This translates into CASSGAGTGMEKPFF.

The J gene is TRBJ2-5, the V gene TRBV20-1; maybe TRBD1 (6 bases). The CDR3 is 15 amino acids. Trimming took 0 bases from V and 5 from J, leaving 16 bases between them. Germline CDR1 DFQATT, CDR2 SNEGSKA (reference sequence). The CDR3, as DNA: TGCAGTGCTAGAGATTATCTGGGACAAACGGAGACCCAGTACTTC. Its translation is CSARDYLGQTETQYF.

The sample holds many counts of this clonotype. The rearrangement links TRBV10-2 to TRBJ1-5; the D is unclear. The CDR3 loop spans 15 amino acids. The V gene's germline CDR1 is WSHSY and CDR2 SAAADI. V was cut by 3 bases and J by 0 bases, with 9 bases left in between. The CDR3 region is CASSELRVSNQPQHF. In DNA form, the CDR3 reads TGCGCCAGCAGTGAATTACGGGTTAGCAATCAGCCCCAGCATTTT.

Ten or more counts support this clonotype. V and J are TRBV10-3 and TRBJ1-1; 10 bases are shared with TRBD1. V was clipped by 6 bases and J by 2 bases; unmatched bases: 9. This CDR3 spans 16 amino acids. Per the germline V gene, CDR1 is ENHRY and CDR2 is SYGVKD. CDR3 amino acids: CAISPGTGVANTEAFF. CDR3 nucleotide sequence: TGTGCCATCAGCCCCGGGACAGGGGTCGCAAACACTGAAGCTTTCTTT.

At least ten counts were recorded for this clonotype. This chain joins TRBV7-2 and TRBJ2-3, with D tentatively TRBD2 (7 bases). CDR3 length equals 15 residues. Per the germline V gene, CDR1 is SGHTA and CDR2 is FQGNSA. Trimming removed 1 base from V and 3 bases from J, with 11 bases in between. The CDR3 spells CASSLGGGRTDTQYF. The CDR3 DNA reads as TGTGCCAGCAGCTTAGGGGGGGGCCGGACAGATACGCAGTATTTT.

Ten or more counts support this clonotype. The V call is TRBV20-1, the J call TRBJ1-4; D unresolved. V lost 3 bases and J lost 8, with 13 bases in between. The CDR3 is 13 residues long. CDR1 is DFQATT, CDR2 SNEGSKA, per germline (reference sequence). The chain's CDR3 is CSASVIGGEKLFF. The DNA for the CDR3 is TGCAGTGCTAGTGTAATAGGCGGGGAAAAACTGTTTTTT.